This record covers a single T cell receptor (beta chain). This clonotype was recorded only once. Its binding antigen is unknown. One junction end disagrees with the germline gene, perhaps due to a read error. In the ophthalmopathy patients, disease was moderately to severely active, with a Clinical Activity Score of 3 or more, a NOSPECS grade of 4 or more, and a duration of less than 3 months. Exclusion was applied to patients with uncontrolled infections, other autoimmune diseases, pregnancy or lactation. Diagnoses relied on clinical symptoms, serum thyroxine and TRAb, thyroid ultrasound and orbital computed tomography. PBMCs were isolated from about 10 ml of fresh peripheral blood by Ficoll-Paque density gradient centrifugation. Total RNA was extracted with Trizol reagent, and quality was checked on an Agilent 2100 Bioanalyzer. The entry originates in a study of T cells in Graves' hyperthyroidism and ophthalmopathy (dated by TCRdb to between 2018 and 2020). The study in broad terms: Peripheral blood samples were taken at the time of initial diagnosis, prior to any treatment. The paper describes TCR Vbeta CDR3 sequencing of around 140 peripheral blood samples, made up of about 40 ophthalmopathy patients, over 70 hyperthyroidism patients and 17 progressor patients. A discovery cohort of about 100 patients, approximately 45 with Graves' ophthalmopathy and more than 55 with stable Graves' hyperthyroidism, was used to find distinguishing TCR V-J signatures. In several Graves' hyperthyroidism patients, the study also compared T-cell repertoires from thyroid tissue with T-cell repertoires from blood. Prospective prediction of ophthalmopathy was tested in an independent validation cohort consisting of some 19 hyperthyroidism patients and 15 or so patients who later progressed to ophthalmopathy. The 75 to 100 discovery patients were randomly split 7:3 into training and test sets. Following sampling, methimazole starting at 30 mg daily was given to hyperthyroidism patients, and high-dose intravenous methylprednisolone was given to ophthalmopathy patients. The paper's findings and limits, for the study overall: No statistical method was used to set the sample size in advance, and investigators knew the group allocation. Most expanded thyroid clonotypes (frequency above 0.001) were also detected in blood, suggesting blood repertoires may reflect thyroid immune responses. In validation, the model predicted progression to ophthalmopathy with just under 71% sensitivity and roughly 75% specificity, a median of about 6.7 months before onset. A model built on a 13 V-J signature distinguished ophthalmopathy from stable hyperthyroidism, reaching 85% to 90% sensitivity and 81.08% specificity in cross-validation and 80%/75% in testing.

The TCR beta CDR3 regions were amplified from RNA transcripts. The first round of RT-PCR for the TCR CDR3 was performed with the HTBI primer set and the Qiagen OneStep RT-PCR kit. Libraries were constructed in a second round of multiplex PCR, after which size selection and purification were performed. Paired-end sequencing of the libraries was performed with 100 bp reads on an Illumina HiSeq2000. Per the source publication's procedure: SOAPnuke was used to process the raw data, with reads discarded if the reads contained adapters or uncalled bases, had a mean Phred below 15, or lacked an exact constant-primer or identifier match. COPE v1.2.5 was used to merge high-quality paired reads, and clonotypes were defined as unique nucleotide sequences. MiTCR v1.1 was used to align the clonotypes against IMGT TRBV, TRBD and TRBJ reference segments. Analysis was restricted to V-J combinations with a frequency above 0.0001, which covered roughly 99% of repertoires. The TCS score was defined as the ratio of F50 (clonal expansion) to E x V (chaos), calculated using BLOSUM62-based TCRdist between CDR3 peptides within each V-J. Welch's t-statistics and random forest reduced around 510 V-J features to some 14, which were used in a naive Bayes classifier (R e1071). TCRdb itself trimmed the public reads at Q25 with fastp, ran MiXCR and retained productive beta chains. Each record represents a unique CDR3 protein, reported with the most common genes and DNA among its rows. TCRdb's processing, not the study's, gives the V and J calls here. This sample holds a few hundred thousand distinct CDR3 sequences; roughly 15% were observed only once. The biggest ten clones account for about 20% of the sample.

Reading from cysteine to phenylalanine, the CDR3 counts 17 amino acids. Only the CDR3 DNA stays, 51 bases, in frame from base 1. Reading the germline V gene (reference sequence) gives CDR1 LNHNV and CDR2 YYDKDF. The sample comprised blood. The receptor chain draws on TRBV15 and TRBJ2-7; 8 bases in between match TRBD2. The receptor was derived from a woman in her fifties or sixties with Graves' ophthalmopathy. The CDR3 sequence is CTTSRDNWREDWGEQYF. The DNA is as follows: TGTACCACCAGCAGAGATAATTGGCGGGAGGACTGGGGCGAGCAGTACTTC.